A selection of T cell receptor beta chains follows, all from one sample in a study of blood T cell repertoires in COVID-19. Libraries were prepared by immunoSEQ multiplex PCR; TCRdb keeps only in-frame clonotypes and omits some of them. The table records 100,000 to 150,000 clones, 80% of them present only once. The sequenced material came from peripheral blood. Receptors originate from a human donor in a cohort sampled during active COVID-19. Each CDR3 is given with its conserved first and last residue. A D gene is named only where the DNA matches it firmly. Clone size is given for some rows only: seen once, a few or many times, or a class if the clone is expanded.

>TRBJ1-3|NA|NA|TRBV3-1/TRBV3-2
CASSLRDSGNTIYF
TGTGCCAGCAGCCTCCGAGACTCTGGAAACACCATATATTTT
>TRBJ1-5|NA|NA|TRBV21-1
CASRRRQDLRPQHF
TGTGCCAGCAGACGAAGACAGGACTTAAGGCCCCAGCATTTT
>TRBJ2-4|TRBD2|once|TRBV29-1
CSVAPGTSGNIQYF
TGCAGCGTCGCCCCCGGGACTAGCGGTAACATTCAGTACTTC
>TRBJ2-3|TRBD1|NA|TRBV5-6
CASRFTGGKTDTQYF
TGTGCCAGCAGATTCACAGGGGGCAAGACAGATACGCAGTATTTT
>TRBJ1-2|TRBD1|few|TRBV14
CASSARQGAFGYTF
TGTGCCAGCAGCGCCAGACAGGGGGCCTTTGGCTACACCTTC
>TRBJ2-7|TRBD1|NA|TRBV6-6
CASSYRGQGAYEQYF
TGTGCCAGCAGTTACCGCGGACAGGGCGCCTACGAGCAGTACTTC
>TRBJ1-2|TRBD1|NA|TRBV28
CASRRDSYYGYTF
TGTGCCAGCAGGAGGGACAGTTACTATGGCTACACCTTC
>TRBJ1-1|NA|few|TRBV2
CASSLATGGARAFF
TGTGCCAGCAGTCTCGCAACGGGGGGGGCGAGAGCTTTCTTT
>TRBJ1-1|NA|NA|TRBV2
CASKEGRFRGTEAFF
TGTGCCAGCAAGGAGGGCAGATTTCGTGGTACTGAAGCTTTCTTT
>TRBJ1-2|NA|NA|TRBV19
CASSPSGGSYTF
TGTGCCAGTAGCCCTAGCGGGGGAAGCTACACCTTC
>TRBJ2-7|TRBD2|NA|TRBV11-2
CASSDYRGLAGDIYEQYF
TGTGCCAGCAGCGACTACAGGGGACTAGCGGGAGATATCTACGAGCAGTACTTC
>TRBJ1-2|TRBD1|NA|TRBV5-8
CASSLQPGQTSNYGYTF
TGTGCCAGCAGCCTACAGCCGGGACAGACGTCTAACTATGGCTACACCTTC
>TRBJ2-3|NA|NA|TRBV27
CASSFGGGTSSDTQYF
TGTGCCAGCAGTTTCGGAGGGGGCACGTCTTCAGATACGCAGTATTTT
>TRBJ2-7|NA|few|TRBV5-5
CASSLETRIFGEQYF
TGTGCCAGCAGCCTCGAGACCAGGATTTTTGGCGAGCAGTACTTC
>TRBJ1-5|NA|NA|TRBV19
CPFWGGAGWDQPQHF
TGTCCCTTTTGGGGGGGGGCTGGGTGGGATCAGCCCCAGCATTTT
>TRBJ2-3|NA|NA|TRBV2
CASSEALIRGSTDTQYF
TGTGCCAGCAGTGAAGCGCTTATAAGGGGGAGCACAGATACGCAGTATTTT
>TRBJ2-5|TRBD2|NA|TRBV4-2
CASSQGGTSGAGETQYF
TGTGCCAGCAGCCAAGGTGGGACTAGCGGGGCCGGGGAGACCCAGTACTTC
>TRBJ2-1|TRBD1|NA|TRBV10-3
CAISPRDSTNDEQFF
TGTGCCATCAGCCCCCGGGACAGCACCAACGATGAGCAGTTCTTC
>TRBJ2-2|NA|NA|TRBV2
CASRRTVPVMVTGELFF
TGTGCCAGCAGGAGGACAGTCCCCGTGATGGTCACCGGGGAGCTGTTTTTT
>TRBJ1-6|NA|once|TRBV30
CAWSSLAGSSYNSPLHF
TGTGCCTGGAGCTCCTTGGCAGGCAGCTCCTATAATTCACCCCTCCACTTT
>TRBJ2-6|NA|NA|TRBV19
CASSIRGVASGANVLTF
TGTGCCAGTAGTATACGGGGTGTAGCTTCTGGGGCCAACGTCCTGACTTTC
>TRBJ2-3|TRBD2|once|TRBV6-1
CASSVAPGGGTDTQYF
TGTGCCAGCAGTGTAGCCCCGGGAGGGGGCACAGATACGCAGTATTTT
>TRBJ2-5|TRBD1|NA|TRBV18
CASSSDRGETQYF
TGTGCCAGCTCATCCGACAGGGGTGAGACCCAGTACTTC
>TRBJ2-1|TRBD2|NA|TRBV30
CAWHSRIASGRATEQFF
TGTGCCTGGCACTCCCGAATAGCTAGCGGGAGGGCCACTGAGCAGTTCTTC
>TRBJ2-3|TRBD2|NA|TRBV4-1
CASSQFSGGTDTQYF
TGCGCCAGCAGCCAATTTAGCGGGGGAACAGATACGCAGTATTTT
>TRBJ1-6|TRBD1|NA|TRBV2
CASSGTGGNSPLHF
TGTGCCAGCAGTGGGACAGGGGGTAATTCACCCCTCCACTTT
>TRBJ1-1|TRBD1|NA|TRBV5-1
CASSADRENTEAFF
TGCGCCAGCAGCGCGGACAGGGAGAACACTGAAGCTTTCTTT
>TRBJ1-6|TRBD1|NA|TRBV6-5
CASSSGTGYSPLHF
TGTGCCAGCAGCTCCGGGACAGGCTATTCACCCCTCCACTTT
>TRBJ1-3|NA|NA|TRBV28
CASSSYTLQGNTIYF
TGTGCCAGCAGTTCTTACACCCTACAGGGAAACACCATATATTTT
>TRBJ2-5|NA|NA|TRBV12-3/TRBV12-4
CASSLDIRGTQYF
TGTGCCAGCAGTTTGGACATACGAGGGACCCAGTACTTC
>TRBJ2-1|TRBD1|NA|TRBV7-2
CASSSSRDSNEQFF
TGTGCCAGCAGCTCTAGCCGGGACAGCAATGAGCAGTTCTTC
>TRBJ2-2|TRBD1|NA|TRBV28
CASSLGGRTGELFF
TGTGCCAGCAGTCTAGGGGGCCGTACCGGGGAGCTGTTTTTT
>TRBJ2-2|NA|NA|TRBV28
CASTGGYQTGELFF
TGTGCCAGCACGGGGGGCTATCAGACCGGGGAGCTGTTTTTT
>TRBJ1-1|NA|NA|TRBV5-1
CASSLGQANTEAFF
TGCGCCAGCAGCTTGGGACAGGCGAACACTGAAGCTTTCTTT
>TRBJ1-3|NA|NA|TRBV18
CASSYGSGNTIYF
TGTGCCAGCTCCTACGGCTCTGGAAACACCATATATTTT
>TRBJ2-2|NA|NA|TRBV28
CASSLKARGRKSTGELFF
TGTGCCAGCAGTTTAAAGGCTCGAGGGAGGAAGTCAACCGGGGAGCTGTTTTTT
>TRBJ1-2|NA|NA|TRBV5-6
CASSLGDGGGYGYTF
TGTGCCAGCAGCTTGGGGGACGGGGGAGGCTATGGCTACACCTTC
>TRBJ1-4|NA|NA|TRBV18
CASSPDSEKLFF
TGTGCCAGCTCACCAGACAGTGAAAAACTGTTTTTT
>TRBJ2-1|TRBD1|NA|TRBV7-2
CASSLGTGYNEQFF
TGTGCCAGCAGCTTAGGGACAGGGTACAATGAGCAGTTCTTC
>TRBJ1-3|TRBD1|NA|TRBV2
CASSGGQGAGNTIYF
TGTGCCAGCAGCGGCGGACAGGGGGCTGGAAACACCATATATTTT
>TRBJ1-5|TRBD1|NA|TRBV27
CASSRDRGRQPQHF
TGTGCCAGCAGTCGCGACAGGGGACGGCAGCCCCAGCATTTT
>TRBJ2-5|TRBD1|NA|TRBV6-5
CASSYGTGQETQYF
TGTGCCAGCAGTTACGGGACAGGGCAAGAGACCCAGTACTTC
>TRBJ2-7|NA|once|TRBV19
CASSINTEAYEQYF
TGTGCCAGTAGTATCAATACTGAGGCCTACGAGCAGTACTTC
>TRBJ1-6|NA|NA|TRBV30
CAWSLPGTHNSPLHF
TGTGCCTGGAGCCTTCCCGGGACTCATAATTCACCCCTCCACTTT